These 27 T cell receptor beta chains originate from one sample sequenced in a study of identical twins. TCRdb called the 5' RACE reads again in MiXCR, with one record for every CDR3 protein. The table shows hundreds of thousands of distinct CDR3 sequences, with 12% occurring only once. The same data also contributed to another study, on yellow fever vaccine responses in identical twins.

Material for sequencing was PBMCs. These receptors originate from a woman aged 18-29 years in good health.

This clonotype has more than one count but fewer than ten. Here the CDR3 reads CASSTPGAYEQFF. The CDR3 DNA sequence: TGTGCCAGCAGCACACCCGGAGCGTATGAGCAGTTCTTC. The V call is TRBV28, the J call TRBJ2-1; D call uncertain. Germline CDR1 reads MDHEN; CDR2 reads SYDVKM. V lost 6 bases and J 8 bases, leaving 14 bases between the germline ends. CDR3 length equals 13 residues.

This clonotype occurred a few times. The chain links TRBV20-1 to TRBJ2-1; no definite D call. Per germline, CDR1 DFQATT and CDR2 SNEGSKA (reference sequence). V gave up 0 bases and J gave up 5 bases, with 17 bases separating them. CDR3 length equals 16 residues. CDR3 DNA sequence: TGCAGTGCTAGAGATCTTATGAGAAGCCTTAACAATGAGCAGTTCTTC. Translation: CSARDLMRSLNNEQFF.

This clonotype was seen only a few times. The gene calls are TRBV5-1 and TRBJ2-1, with 8 bases matching TRBD1. The trim removed 0 bases at V and 9 bases at J, leaving 5 bases unmatched. Germline CDR1 and CDR2: SGHRS and YFSETQ. This CDR3 spans 14 amino acids. In nucleotides, the CDR3 is TGCGCCAGCAGCTTGGATGGACAGGGAACTGAGCAGTTCTTC. Protein sequence: CASSLDGQGTEQFF.

This clonotype was counted a few times. The rearrangement uses TRBV7-3 and TRBJ2-3, with D possibly called TRBD1 or TRBD2 (6 bases each). Germline-derived CDR1 and CDR2 are SGHTA and FQGTGA. V was pared by 2 bases and J by 3 bases, with 9 bases between. There are 14 residues in the CDR3. The CDR3 region has the DNA TGTGCCAGCAGCTTACGCGGGACAACAGATACGCAGTATTTT. The encoded protein is CASSLRGTTDTQYF.

V usage is TRBV7-8 and J usage is TRBJ2-7; 10 bases map to TRBD2. The CDR3 runs to 17 residues. With 4 bases clipped from V and 6 bases from J, the junction kept 15 bases outside the gene matches. Per the germline V gene, CDR1 is SGHVS and CDR2 is FQNEAQ. CDR3 nucleotides: TGTGCCAGCAGCTCATCTAGCTCACGACTAGCGGGTGGCGAGCAGTACTTC. This translates into CASSSSSSRLAGGEQYF.

This clonotype was counted many times. The chain combines TRBV28 with TRBJ2-7, with 11 bases identical to TRBD2. V shed 4 bases, J shed 0 bases, and the junction held 20 bases outside the gene matches. The CDR3 covers 21 residues. CDR1 and CDR2 (germline): MDHEN, SYDVKM. CDR3 sequence reads: CASSSSRNLKGLAETSYEQYF. The CDR3 nucleotides read TGTGCCAGCAGTTCTAGTCGTAATCTAAAGGGACTAGCGGAAACCTCCTACGAGCAGTACTTC.

There are a few counts of this clonotype. The V call is TRBV24-1, the J call TRBJ2-4, with D hard to call. The ends were cut back, 5 bases at V and 6 bases at J, with 16 bases in the middle. The CDR3 totals 15 residues. Germline V gene lookup returns CDR1 KGHDR and CDR2 SFDVKD. CDR3: CATSAAHSVGNIQYF. The CDR3 DNA is TGTGCCACCAGTGCCGCCCATTCCGTCGGAAACATTCAGTACTTC.

A few counts support this clonotype. The J gene is TRBJ1-4, the V gene TRBV5-1; possibly TRBD1 for D (5 bases). Per the germline V gene, CDR1 is SGHRS and CDR2 is YFSETQ. The CDR3 is 14 residues long. Trimming took 1 base from V and 7 from J, leaving 11 bases between them. CDR3 in amino acids: CASSLSGLGEKLFF. The CDR3 region has the DNA TGCGCCAGCAGCTTGTCAGGGCTCGGTGAAAAACTGTTTTTT. The entire variable domain, with the rest obtained from reference TRBV5-1 and TRBJ1-4, is as follows: KAGVTQTPRYLIKTRGQQVTLSCSPISGHRSVSWYQQTPGQGLQFLFEYFSETQRNKGNFPGRFSGRQFSNSRSEMNVSTLELGDSALYLCASSLSGLGEKLFFGSGTQLSVL.

This clonotype was observed many times. The V gene is TRBV6-2 or TRBV6-3, the J gene TRBJ2-3; 12 bases match TRBD2. CDR3 length equals 21 residues. Germline CDR1 reads MNHEY; CDR2 reads SVGEGT. The trim removed 5 bases at V and 5 bases at J, leaving 23 bases unmatched. The CDR3 spells CASSPLFGLAGPLGRGDTQYF. In nucleotides, the CDR3 is TGTGCCAGCAGTCCCCTGTTCGGACTAGCGGGACCCCTGGGGCGGGGAGATACGCAGTATTTT.

This clonotype was counted between two and nine times. The chain combines TRBV3-1 with TRBJ2-1; 7 bases fit TRBD2. The V segment lost 4 bases and the J segment 10 bases; nucleotides outside the gene matches: 7. The germline CDR1 and CDR2 sequences are LGHDT and YNNKEL (reference sequence). The CDR3 runs 13 residues. CDR3 in DNA: TGTGCCAGCAGCCCCGCAACGGGGGGAGAGCAGTTCTTC. It specifies CASSPATGGEQFF.

There are a few counts of this clonotype. The chain links TRBV14 to TRBJ1-2; D not certain. This CDR3 contains 14 residues. Germline-derived CDR1 and CDR2 are SGHDN and FVKESK. The V gene lost 0 bases and the J gene lost 4 bases, with 9 bases spanning the gap. The CDR3 region is CASSQDGNGYGYTF. The CDR3 DNA reads as TGTGCCAGCAGCCAAGATGGAAACGGCTATGGCTACACCTTC.

There are many counts of this clonotype. This chain joins TRBV7-2 and TRBJ2-1, with TRBD2 identical over 8 bases. V gave up 6 bases and J gave up 6 bases; unmatched junction bases: 7. Germline CDR1 is SGHTA and CDR2 is FQGNSA. CDR3 length: 14 amino acids. As DNA, the CDR3 is TGTGCCAGCAGTCCGGGACTAGTTGCCAATGAGCAGTTCTTC. It encodes CASSPGLVANEQFF. Supplemented by reference TRBV7-2 and TRBJ2-1, the full variable domain reads GAGVSQSPSNKVTEKGKDVELRCDPISGHTALYWYRQSLGQGLEFLIYFQGNSAPDKSGLPSDRFSAERTGGSVSTLTIQRTQQEDSAVYLCASSPGLVANEQFFGPGTRLTVL.

This clonotype has only a few counts. The chain recombines TRBV7-3 with TRBJ2-7; D unresolved. The CDR3 extends over 15 amino acids. Trimming removed 8 bases at V and 3 bases at J, with 20 bases between. Germline V gives CDR1 SGHTA, CDR2 FQGTGA. The CDR3 protein is CASALESGDIYEQYF. In DNA, the CDR3 is TGTGCCAGCGCGCTTGAGTCAGGCGACATCTACGAGCAGTACTTC.

This clonotype was detected a few times. This chain joins TRBV7-8 and TRBJ2-5; either TRBD1 or TRBD2 may fit D (6 bases each). Germline-derived CDR1 and CDR2 are SGHVS and FQNEAQ. CDR3 length: 15 residues. V gave up 4 bases and J gave up 2 bases, with 14 bases separating them. Here the CDR3 DNA reads TGTGCCAGCAGCTCTACTGGGGGGCTACAAGAGACCCAGTACTTC. Its translation: CASSSTGGLQETQYF.

V usage is TRBV20-1 and J usage is TRBJ2-3; D perhaps matches TRBD2 (5 bases). Germline V gene sequence: CDR1 DFQATT, CDR2 SNEGSKA (reference sequence). CDR3 length equals 15 residues. The germline V and J ends were trimmed by 3 bases and 2 bases, with 15 bases remaining between them. The CDR3: CSASLRESSTDTQYF. The CDR3, as DNA: TGCAGTGCTAGCCTTAGGGAGTCCTCCACAGATACGCAGTATTTT.

The V call is TRBV28, the J call TRBJ2-1; D unclear. Deletions cut 4 bases from V and 6 bases from J, with 13 bases between. CDR1 MDHEN and CDR2 SYDVKM come from the germline V gene. This CDR3 has 14 amino acids. Written as DNA, the CDR3 is TGTGCCAGCAGTTATCAGAGTATACTCAATGAGCAGTTCTTC. Residues: CASSYQSILNEQFF.

This clonotype came up a few times. The chain links TRBV12-3 or TRBV12-4 to TRBJ2-6; 9 bases map to TRBD1. The CDR3 extends over 17 amino acids. Losses at the gene ends were 6 bases for V and 2 bases for J; bases not matched to a gene: 8. The CDR3 protein is CASRPGTGFTGANVLTF. The DNA for the CDR3 is TGTGCCAGCAGGCCCGGGACAGGGTTTACTGGGGCCAACGTCCTGACTTTC.

This clonotype was found many times. The chain has TRBV20-1 and TRBJ2-2; D gene uncertain. CDR3 length: 12 amino acids. With 6 bases removed from V and 4 bases from J, the gap between germline ends came to 9 bases. The V gene's germline CDR1 is DFQATT and CDR2 SNEGSKA (reference sequence). CDR3: CSAPRSTGELFF. The CDR3 nucleotides read TGCAGTGCCCCGCGTAGCACCGGGGAGCTGTTTTTT.

This clonotype was detected a few times. The J gene is TRBJ2-1, the V gene TRBV4-2; D not resolved. Looked up from germline, CDR1 is LGHNA and CDR2 is YNFKEQ. This CDR3 is 13 amino acids long. Trimming pared 4 bases from V and 7 bases from J, leaving 11 bases between. The CDR3, as DNA: TGTGCCAGCAGCCCTTTATGGGGTAATGAGCAGTTCTTC. This codes for CASSPLWGNEQFF.

CDR3: CATSDGGGNYGYTF. The DNA of the CDR3 is TGTGCCACCAGTGATGGGGGCGGGAACTATGGCTACACCTTC. The J gene is TRBJ1-2, the V gene TRBV24-1, with D possibly being TRBD1 (6 bases). Germline assignment: CDR1 KGHDR and CDR2 SFDVKD. Trimming pared 3 bases from V and 2 bases from J, leaving 9 bases between. The CDR3 has 14 residues.

This clonotype was observed a handful of times. The chain employs TRBV6-1 and TRBJ2-7, with 8 bases aligning to TRBD2. The trim removed 5 bases at V and 3 bases at J, leaving 9 bases unmatched. Germline assignment: CDR1 MNHNS and CDR2 SASEGT. CDR3 length: 15 amino acids. CDR3 loop: CASSKLAEGGYEQYF. The DNA of the CDR3 is TGTGCCAGCAGTAAACTAGCGGAAGGGGGCTACGAGCAGTACTTC.

This clonotype has at least ten counts. The rearrangement uses TRBV7-9 and TRBJ2-5; possibly TRBD1 for D (5 bases). Between the trimmed V and J ends, which lost 5 bases and 4 bases, there was a span of 5 bases. There are 11 residues in the CDR3. Germline V gives CDR1 SEHNR, CDR2 FQNEAQ (reference sequence). DNA of the CDR3: TGTGCCAGCAGCACAGGAGAGACCCAGTACTTC. Protein sequence: CASSTGETQYF. Based on the CDR3 plus reference TRBV7-9 and TRBJ2-5, the full variable domain is DTGVSQNPRHKITKRGQNVTFRCDPISEHNRLYWYRQTLGQGPEFLTYFQNEAQLEKSRLLSDRFSAERPKGSFSTLEIQRTEQGDSAMYLCASSTGETQYFGPGTRLLVL.

This clonotype was observed a few times. The chain links TRBV12-3 or TRBV12-4 to TRBJ1-4; 7 bases map to TRBD1. V shed 4 bases, J shed 2 bases, and the junction held 7 bases outside the gene matches. The CDR3 totals 16 residues. CDR3 residues: CASSSYRGSTNEKLFF. As DNA, the CDR3 is TGTGCCAGCAGTTCATACAGGGGTTCCACTAATGAAAAACTGTTTTTT.

The gene calls are TRBV28 and TRBJ2-7; 13 nucleotides align to TRBD2. Germline lookup yields CDR1 MDHEN and CDR2 SYDVKM. V was clipped by 8 bases and J by 4 bases; unmatched bases: 8. This CDR3 contains 15 residues. This CDR3 reads CASAGGLAGTYEQYF. CDR3 in DNA: TGTGCCAGCGCTGGGGGACTAGCGGGAACGTACGAGCAGTACTTC.

Concerning this clonotype: This may stem from a read error, because a much larger clone lies one nucleotide away. The V gene is TRBV10-3, the J gene TRBJ1-4; no definite D call. The V gene's germline CDR1 is ENHRY and CDR2 SYGVKD. This CDR3 has 15 residues. V was cut by 0 bases and J by 0 bases, with 5 bases left in between. The CDR3 DNA is TGTGCCATCAGTGAGTCGAACGCAACTAATGAAAAACTGTTTTTT. As protein: CAISESNATNEKLFF.

This clonotype has just a few counts. A much larger clone differs by one base, so this may be a read error. The rearrangement uses TRBV3-1 and TRBJ2-5; tentatively, D is TRBD1 (5 bases). This CDR3 is 13 amino acids long. Trimming pared 0 bases from V and 5 bases from J, leaving 7 bases between. The germline V gene has CDR1 LGHDT and CDR2 YNNKEL (reference sequence). This chain's CDR3 is CASSQEGVETQYF. The CDR3 nucleotides are TGTGCCAGCAGCCAAGAAGGGGTGGAGACCCAGTACTTC.

The chain combines TRBV5-1 with TRBJ1-4, with D perhaps matching TRBD1 (5 bases). Between the trimmed V and J ends, which lost 5 bases and 4 bases, there was a span of 12 bases. The CDR3 is 14 amino acids. Germline V gene lookup returns CDR1 SGHRS and CDR2 YFSETQ. CDR3 nucleotide sequence: TGCGCCAGCAGAACGGGACGATTTAATGAAAAACTGTTTTTT. This gives the protein CASRTGRFNEKLFF.